This is a list of T cell receptor beta chains from one sample in a study of T cell responses to AZD1222 COVID-19 vaccine. Produced via immunoSEQ multiplex PCR; TCRdb's table is partial and in-frame only. The data hold roughly 110,000 clones, with around nine tenths observed a single time. The specimen comprised peripheral blood, sampled on day 0 of AZD1222 vaccination. The receptors derive from an adult in good health. Both conserved end residues are part of each CDR3. Each record gives: V gene, J gene, CDR3 length, clone size, D gene, CDR3 protein, CDR3 DNA. D genes are given only for firm matches. A row's size may be missing; if present it is once, few, many or a size class.

>TRBV19|TRBJ2-1|14|NA|NA
CASKGGGLYNEQFF
TGTGCCAGTAAAGGGGGGGGGCTTTACAATGAGCAGTTCTTC
>TRBV11-1|TRBJ2-7|14|once|NA
CASSQDFSSYEQYF
TGTGCCAGCAGCCAGGACTTTAGCTCCTACGAGCAGTACTTC
>TRBV19|TRBJ1-2|14|NA|NA
CASSMGTNVYGYTF
TGTGCCAGTAGTATGGGGACAAACGTCTATGGCTACACCTTC
>TRBV6-5|TRBJ2-1|15|NA|TRBD2
CASSPPGLVRREQFF
TGTGCCAGCAGTCCTCCGGGACTAGTTAGAAGGGAGCAGTTCTTC
>TRBV3-1/TRBV3-2|TRBJ1-1|13|NA|TRBD1
CASSQGQGAEAFF
TGTGCCAGCAGCCAGGGACAGGGGGCTGAAGCTTTCTTT
>TRBV6-6|TRBJ2-5|17|NA|NA
CASSPATFLKGQETQYF
TGTGCCAGCAGTCCCGCTACGTTTTTAAAAGGCCAAGAGACCCAGTACTTC
>TRBV6-4|TRBJ2-2|14|NA|NA
CASREQGITGELFF
TGTGCCAGCAGAGAGCAGGGTATCACCGGGGAGCTGTTTTTT
>TRBV7-2|TRBJ1-5|15|NA|NA
CASSLGQGSNQPQHF
TGTGCCAGCAGCTTAGGTCAGGGGAGCAATCAGCCCCAGCATTTT
>TRBV30|TRBJ1-3|13|NA|NA
CACSISSGNTIYF
TGTGCCTGCTCCATTAGCTCTGGAAACACCATATATTTT
>TRBV9|TRBJ2-3|17|NA|TRBD2
CASSVEGLAGVKDTQYF
TGTGCCAGCAGCGTAGAGGGACTAGCGGGAGTGAAAGATACGCAGTATTTT
>TRBV19|TRBJ1-4|16|NA|NA
CASSTRGSRNNEKLFF
TGTGCCAGTAGTACCCGGGGATCCCGGAATAATGAAAAACTGTTTTTT
>TRBV29-1|TRBJ1-5|12|once|NA
CSVGGENQPQHF
TGCAGCGTGGGGGGGGAGAATCAGCCCCAGCATTTT
>TRBV27|TRBJ1-5|14|NA|NA
CASSFGSGNQPQHF
TGTGCCAGCAGTTTTGGTAGCGGCAATCAGCCCCAGCATTTT
>TRBV7-9|TRBJ2-6|17|once|NA
CASSPQGGAAGANVLTF
TGTGCCAGCAGTCCCCAGGGGGGCGCGGCGGGGGCCAACGTCCTGACTTTC
>TRBV5-1|TRBJ1-4|12|once|NA
CASSIDGEKLFF
TGCGCCAGCAGCATCGACGGTGAAAAACTGTTTTTT
>TRBV27|TRBJ1-1|15|NA|TRBD1
CASSLTWTGGLEAFF
TGTGCCAGCAGTTTGACCTGGACAGGGGGCCTGGAAGCTTTCTTT
>TRBV5-1|TRBJ2-5|12|NA|TRBD1
CASSGGRETQYF
TGCGCCAGCTCAGGGGGCCGGGAGACCCAGTACTTC
>TRBV20-1|TRBJ2-5|11|NA|NA
CSATGKETQYF
TGCAGTGCTACAGGGAAGGAGACCCAGTACTTC
>TRBV2|TRBJ1-1|13|once|NA
CASTGFKNTEAFF
TGTGCCAGCACAGGGTTTAAGAACACTGAAGCTTTCTTT
>TRBV6-5|TRBJ2-1|13|NA|TRBD2
CASRERTSNEQFF
TGTGCCAGCAGAGAGAGGACTAGCAATGAGCAGTTCTTC
>TRBV12-3/TRBV12-4|TRBJ1-2|12|once|NA
CASSYGVYGYTF
TGTGCCAGCAGTTACGGGGTCTATGGCTACACCTTC
>TRBV4-2|TRBJ2-1|18|few|TRBD2
CASSLRTSGSASYNEQFF
TGTGCCAGCAGCCTCCGGACTAGCGGGAGTGCATCCTACAATGAGCAGTTCTTC
>TRBV5-4|TRBJ2-7|15|NA|NA
CASSLGGPGVREQYF
TGTGCCAGCAGCTTGGGCGGGCCGGGGGTGAGGGAGCAGTACTTC
>TRBV20-1|TRBJ2-5|10|NA|NA
CSATSETQYF
TGCAGTGCTACGAGTGAGACCCAGTACTTC
>TRBV2|TRBJ2-7|16|once|TRBD2
CASSLRVAGVTHEQYF
TGTGCCAGCAGTCTTCGGGTAGCGGGAGTAACCCACGAGCAGTACTTC
>TRBV4-1|TRBJ1-3|16|NA|NA
CASSQEGNGGGNTIYF
TGCGCCAGCAGCCAAGAGGGTAACGGGGGTGGAAACACCATATATTTT
>TRBV10-2|TRBJ1-1|14|NA|TRBD1
CASKFGTVDTEAFF
TGCGCCAGCAAGTTCGGGACAGTCGACACTGAAGCTTTCTTT
>TRBV30|TRBJ2-1|10|NA|NA
CAWSRGEQFF
TGTGCCTGGAGCCGGGGGGAGCAGTTCTTC